The entry below gives a single TCR beta chain sequence along with its context. This clonotype was observed a handful of times. There is no known antigen for this receptor. One base away there is no much larger clone; base qualities are not given. Library preparation used 5' RACE. The listed sequencing device is Illumina HiSeq 2500. A second PCR of roughly 7 to 12 cycles was performed with a sample-barcoded 5' primer and a J-beta primer mix. Each TCR beta cDNA molecule received a unique molecular identifier from a template-switch 5' adaptor carrying 12 random nucleotides. At least 3 million CDR3-containing paired-end reads were obtained from each sample. First-strand cDNA was synthesized from all RNA with the Mint cDNA synthesis kit, primed by a TRBC-specific oligonucleotide. All cDNA was treated with uracil-DNA glycosylase and then went through a first 18-cycle PCR with the universal primers M1SS and BC2_uni_R. Regarding the original processing steps: For normalization, 1 million high-quality reads, each with a distinct molecular identifier, were randomly selected from each sample. Reads sharing molecular identifiers were discarded rather than binned into consensus sequences. MiTCR, set to a Q25 quality threshold and the strictest error-elimination algorithm, was used for CDR3 identification, clonotype clustering and error correction. A nonparametric unseen species model with Euler transformation was used to estimate lower-bound total TCR beta diversity. TCRdb reanalyzed the raw reads on its own, using fastp at Q25 for trimming and MiXCR for clone calling, and kept in-frame beta chains. Each entry is one CDR3 protein sequence, shown with its most common DNA and genes. The V and J calls, along with clone size, are taken from TCRdb and not from the paper's own processing. In all, the sample holds 600,000 or so distinct CDR3 sequences, and around a fifth of those were seen once. The top ten clones comprise roughly 3.6% of the sample.

The source of the sample is a study of blood T cells in healthy people across ages (dated by TCRdb to 2015 to 2017). With regard to the full study: In model experiments, template switching captured about one uniquely barcoded TCR beta cDNA molecule for every two T cells. Age-related changes in TCR beta repertoire diversity were measured in the study by deep sequencing normalized with unique cDNA molecular identifiers. Four age groups were formed from the donors: young (average 16 years), middle-aged (approximately 41), aged (62) and long-lived (more than 75). Donors of different ages were randomly distributed across sequencing lanes to avoid experimental bias. Using the same blood draw, the study looked at two additional independent replicas of 1 million unique cDNA reads for two donors, one aged 18 to 30 and the other aged 80 or older. Results and caveats for the whole study, not just this receptor: There was a strong correlation between observed TCR beta diversity and the percentage of naive T cells measured by flow cytometry. Bulk unsorted PBMC profiling prevented conclusive comparison of naive and antigen-experienced compartments. As age increased, observed TCR beta diversity per million T cells dropped in a roughly linear way, and a significant reduction was already evident by age 40. Estimates of total diversity based on one million sequenced T cells were regarded as lower bounds and as underestimates. The CMV infection status of donors was not known, potentially confounding age-related changes in expanded clonotypes. Compared with the aged group, the long-lived group had more naive CD4+ T cells, fewer expanded clones and increased TCR diversity, a pattern suggesting age selection.

Systemically healthy Caucasian individuals from Russia, roughly 40 in total and aged about 6 to 95 years, were included as donors. Each donor gave 9 to 10 milliliters of peripheral blood, collected into EDTA-treated Vacutainer tubes. Ficoll-Paque density-gradient centrifugation was used to isolate PBMCs, with at least 6.5 million obtained per sample. Total RNA was extracted from PBMCs with Trizol reagent, with at least 6 micrograms obtained per sample. Naive CD45RAhigh/CD27high T cell percentages were measured by flow cytometry on a PBMC aliquot from every donor. Sequenced: blood. This TCR derives from a man aged 65-85 years in good health.

The CDR3 reads as follows: CASSEGQGADTEAFF. The DNA reads as follows: TGTGCCAGCTCAGAAGGACAGGGGGCAGATACTGAAGCTTTCTTT. The rearrangement joined TRBV18 to TRBJ1-1, and TRBD1 matches 11 of the central bases. Taken from the germline V gene, the CDR1 and CDR2 loops are KGHSH and LQKENI. From cysteine to phenylalanine, the CDR3 is 15 amino acids long. Just CDR3 DNA is preserved here, 45 bases in frame from base 1. At the junction V is shortened by 5 bases and J by 5 bases; bases outside the gene matches: 7.